These T cell receptor beta chains were read from a single sample in a study of identical twins. TCRdb reprocessed the 5' RACE reads with MiXCR, giving one entry per CDR3 protein. The sample lists about 550,000 distinct CDR3 sequences, about a fifth seen once, with approximately 0.52% in the top ten. These data were also reused for a study on yellow fever vaccine responses in identical twins.

Sequencing was performed on CD4+ T cells sorted from blood. Receptor source: a woman younger than 30 in good health. Each CDR3 is given with its conserved first and last residue. The D gene is left open where the match is weak. Clone sizes are given selectively: once, few, many, or a class where the clone is expanded.

-,-,TRBV2,TRBJ2-1,TGTGCCAGCAGAGAGAATAGCCCGGGTTACAATGAGCAGTTCTTC,CASRENSPGYNEQFF
TRBD2,few,TRBV7-8,TRBJ2-1,TGTGCCAGCAGCTTAGGACTAGCGTCTGCTAATGAGCAGTTCTTC,CASSLGLASANEQFF
-,-,TRBV7-8,TRBJ2-3,TGTGCCAGCAGCCTTCGACTTGGCGGGGGCTTCACAGATACGCAGTATTTT,CASSLRLGGGFTDTQYF
-,-,TRBV7-8,TRBJ2-5,TGTGCCAGCAGCCCCGGGGAGATACAAGAGACCCAGTACTTC,CASSPGEIQETQYF
-,-,TRBV18,TRBJ2-7,TGTGCCAGCTCACCTATCGGGACGGGCGAGCAGTACTTC,CASSPIGTGEQYF
-,-,TRBV6-1,TRBJ2-4,TGTGCCAGCAGTGAATCTTGGGGACCCAAAAACATTCAGTACTTC,CASSESWGPKNIQYF
-,-,TRBV12-3/TRBV12-4,TRBJ1-1,TGTGCCAGCAGCAGACTCCTTGAAGCTTTCTTT,CASSRLLEAFF
-,-,TRBV10-3,TRBJ1-4,TGTGCCATCGGGCCCAGTGCAACTAATGAAAAACTGTTTTTT,CAIGPSATNEKLFF
TRBD2,few,TRBV2,TRBJ2-3,TGTGCCAGCAGCGGGACTAGTTTTGATACGCAGTATTTT,CASSGTSFDTQYF
-,-,TRBV7-2,TRBJ2-5,TGTGCCAGCAGCTTAGACGGGGGGCGGGGAGTGACCCAGTACTTC,CASSLDGGRGVTQYF
-,-,TRBV5-6,TRBJ2-1,TGTGCCAGCAGCTTGGTCCCGGAGAAAGGGTACAATGAGCAGTTCTTC,CASSLVPEKGYNEQFF
-,many,TRBV7-9,TRBJ2-5,TGTGCCAGCAGCCCAACGGTCCACCAAGAGACCCAGTACTTC,CASSPTVHQETQYF
TRBD2,-,TRBV5-1,TRBJ2-1,TGCGCCAGCAGCTTGGACAGCGGGGTTCGGGGTGAGCAGTTCTTC,CASSLDSGVRGEQFF
-,few,TRBV21-1,TRBJ2-4,TGTGCCAGCAGCAACAGAATACTAGCCAAAAACATTCAGTACTTC,CASSNRILAKNIQYF
-,-,TRBV12-3/TRBV12-4,TRBJ2-3,TGTGCCAGCAGGACGGGCACAGATACGCAGTATTTT,CASRTGTDTQYF
-,-,TRBV20-1,TRBJ2-3,TGCAGTGCTAGTCGACTAGAAGTGGCGCAGTATTTT,CSASRLEVAQYF
-,-,TRBV9,TRBJ2-2,TGTGCCAGCAGCGTAGGGTTTTGGGTAGGGGCGAACACCGGGGAGCTGTTTTTT,CASSVGFWVGANTGELFF
-,-,TRBV29-1,TRBJ2-1,TGCAGCGTTGATAGGGCCGAGGGGTTCTTC,CSVDRAEGFF
-,-,TRBV27,TRBJ2-4,TGTGCCAGCAGCTTCTGGTCTGACACTTCAGCCAAAAACATTCAGTACTTC,CASSFWSDTSAKNIQYF